What follows is one T cell receptor (beta chain) and its context. TCRdb's copy holds only in-frame clones and misses some; the assay was immunoSEQ multiplex PCR. The table lists 90,000 to 110,000 clones, around 80% of them singletons. The V gene lost 4 bases and the J gene lost 6 bases, with 9 bases spanning the gap. The CDR3 loop spans 13 amino acids. CDR1 and CDR2 from the germline V gene are MNHEY and SMNVEV (reference sequence). These data originate in a study of blood T cell repertoires in COVID-19. In the study overall: The United States, Italy and Spain supplied acute and convalescent COVID-19 samples. Sample material is recorded as cDNA or gDNA derived from T cells, B-cell-depleted T cells, or PBMCs.

The receptor comes from a woman aged 80 or older with active or convalescent COVID-19. J is TRBJ2-2 and V is TRBV27; a weak D match, TRBD2 (5 bases). The sequenced sample consisted of peripheral blood. CDR3 sequence (DNA): TGTGCCAGCAGTTCCCTGAGGGCCGGGGAGCTGTTTTTT. It yields the protein CASSSLRAGELFF.